What follows are 13 T cell receptor beta chains derived from one specimen sequenced in a study of T-cell reconstitution after alpha-beta-depleted transplantation in children. Unique molecular identifiers were used in preparing the TCRbeta library. MiXCR was run by TCRdb on the PCR reads, yielding one entry per CDR3 protein. The data show 210,000 or so distinct CDR3 sequences, roughly 11% seen once. Sequenced here: PBMCs, sampled before TCRalphabeta/CD19-depleted stem cell transplant. The source of these receptors is a child under two years old with acute myeloid leukemia, due to receive a stem cell transplant.

This clonotype has a count of ten or more. The V call is TRBV29-1, the J call TRBJ1-1; tentatively, D is TRBD1 (5 bases). V lost 5 bases and J lost 0, with 13 bases in between. The germline gives CDR1 SQVTM, CDR2 ANQGSEA. The CDR3 length is 14 residues. The CDR3 DNA sequence: TGCAGCGTTAAAGGGACCGCTATGAACACTGAAGCTTTCTTT. Protein: CSVKGTAMNTEAFF.

There are many counts of this clonotype. The chain joins TRBV16 to TRBJ1-2; D uncertain. V lost 2 bases and J lost 3, with 4 bases in between. Germline CDR1 and CDR2: KGHSY and FQNENV. This CDR3 contains 12 residues. Written as DNA, the CDR3 is TGTGCCAGCAGCCAAACACACTATGGCTACACCTTC. It specifies CASSQTHYGYTF.

V gene TRBV3-1 combines with J gene TRBJ1-1, with a possible D match to TRBD1 (5 bases). The CDR3 totals 14 residues. Trimming took 10 bases from V and 2 from J, leaving 17 bases between them. Germline values: CDR1 LGHDT, CDR2 YNNKEL (reference sequence). For the CDR3, the DNA is TGTGCCACCTGCCCCCCAGGGTTCAACACTGAAGCTTTCTTT. This gives the protein CATCPPGFNTEAFF.

This chain uses TRBV7-6 with TRBJ2-1; TRBD2 is a possible D gene (5 bases). From germline, CDR1 is SGHVS and CDR2 FNYEAQ. CDR3 length equals 13 residues. CDR3 protein: CDYGEWVFNEQFF. The CDR3 bases are TGTGACTACGGGGAGTGGGTCTTCAATGAGCAGTTCTTC.

Many counts were recorded for this clonotype. The gene calls are TRBV7-2 and TRBJ2-3; TRBD1 matches 11 bases. This CDR3 contains 15 residues. Germline CDR1 is SGHTA and CDR2 is FQGNSA. Germline trimming cut 5 bases from V and 2 bases from J; bases unmatched to any gene: 3. In nucleotides, the CDR3 is TGTGCCAGCAGCGTGGGACAGGGGGACACAGATACGCAGTATTTT. It encodes CASSVGQGDTDTQYF.

This chain joins TRBV29-1 and TRBJ1-5; 8 nucleotides line up with TRBD1. This CDR3 contains 16 residues. Germline CDR1 SQVTM, CDR2 ANQGSEA. CDR3 loop: CSVQTSDRAGNQPQHF. The CDR3 coding sequence is TGCAGTGTTCAGACATCGGACAGGGCTGGCAATCAGCCCCAGCATTTT. The full variable domain, in which reference TRBV29-1 and TRBJ1-5 provide the parts outside the CDR3, is SAVISQKPSRDICQRGTSLTIQCQVDSQVTMMFWYRQQPGQSLTLIATANQGSEATYESGFVIDKFPISRPNLTFSTLTVSNMSPEDSSIYLCSVQTSDRAGNQPQHFGDGTRLSIL.

There are many counts of this clonotype. The J gene is TRBJ1-1, the V gene TRBV28; D ambiguous. The CDR3 has 12 residues. V dropped 6 bases and J dropped 5 bases, with 10 bases sitting between them. Per germline, CDR1 MDHEN and CDR2 SYDVKM. The CDR3 region is CASRVIGTEAFF. As DNA, the CDR3 is TGTGCCAGCAGGGTTATTGGGACTGAAGCTTTCTTT.

V is TRBV12-3 or TRBV12-4 and J is TRBJ2-2; tentatively, D is TRBD1 or TRBD2 (6 bases each). The CDR3 extends over 18 amino acids. V lost 7 bases and J lost 6, with 27 bases in between. CDR3 amino acids: CASTQGGAGAVQAGELFF. The DNA of the CDR3 is TGTGCCAGCACCCAGGGCGGGGCAGGGGCTGTTCAAGCCGGGGAGCTGTTTTTT.

This clonotype was observed at least ten times. V gene TRBV7-2 combines with J gene TRBJ2-1; 13 nucleotides align to TRBD2. Germline loops: CDR1 SGHTA, CDR2 FQGNSA. V gave up 3 bases and J gave up 10 bases; unmatched junction bases: 12. This CDR3 region has 17 residues. CDR3 residues: CASSFTWGLAGSGEQFF. CDR3 nucleotide sequence: TGTGCCAGCAGCTTTACTTGGGGACTAGCGGGATCTGGGGAGCAGTTCTTC.

There are many counts of this clonotype. The chain links TRBV7-3 to TRBJ2-1; 8 bases map to TRBD2. The J segment lost 6 bases and the V segment lost 5 bases, leaving 9 bases of the junction unmatched. The V gene's germline CDR1 is SGHTA and CDR2 FQGTGA. The CDR3 runs 15 residues. CDR3 sequence: CASSRGIAGLNEQFF. DNA of the CDR3: TGTGCCAGCAGCCGTGGAATAGCGGGGCTCAATGAGCAGTTCTTC.

The chain employs TRBV19 and TRBJ1-2, with 7 bases matching TRBD1. Germline assignment: CDR1 LNHDA and CDR2 SQIVND (reference sequence). The CDR3 has 13 residues. V lost 7 bases to trimming and J lost 8 bases; unmatched junction nucleotides: 10. Here the CDR3 reads CASTIRGRRGYTF. The CDR3 region has the DNA TGTGCCAGTACCATTAGGGGGCGCCGCGGCTACACCTTC.

In its sample, this clonotype was seen many times. The rearrangement links TRBV29-1 to TRBJ2-1; D is undetermined. The germline V gene has CDR1 SQVTM and CDR2 ANQGSEA. This CDR3 is built from 13 residues. V gave up 2 bases and J gave up 4 bases, with 9 bases separating them. CDR3 amino acids: CSVEKPGYNEQFF. CDR3 nucleotide sequence: TGCAGCGTTGAAAAGCCTGGGTACAATGAGCAGTTCTTC.

This clonotype appeared many times. V and J are TRBV4-1 and TRBJ2-2, with unresolved D. The germline V and J ends were trimmed by 1 base and 3 bases, with 6 bases remaining between them. Germline V gene sequence: CDR1 MGHRA, CDR2 YSYEKL. CDR3 length: 14 residues. The CDR3 loop is CASSQVEHTGELFF. The CDR3 nucleotides are TGCGCCAGCAGCCAAGTGGAGCACACCGGGGAGCTGTTTTTT.